This entry features one TCR beta chain sequence. The sample belongs to a study of patients and donors after allogeneic stem cell transplantation. V shed 7 bases and J 6 bases; nucleotides not matched to a gene: 14. The CDR3 contains 16 residues. MiXCR, run by TCRdb on the RT-PCR reads, gives a single entry per CDR3 protein. Here the sample spans roughly 230,000 distinct CDR3 sequences, about 14% being singletons. V usage is TRBV12-3 or TRBV12-4 and J usage is TRBJ2-1, with 8 nucleotides matching TRBD1. The TCR sequence derives from a human donor who was either an allogeneic HSCT recipient or a stem cell or donor lymphocyte infusion donor (not recorded which). It is not recorded whose cells these are; they may come from a transplant donor. The sample taken for sequencing was blood, either unsorted or a sorted T cell fraction (not recorded which). The CDR3 region is CASTAQGQGLLNEQFF. The CDR3 region has the DNA TGTGCCAGCACCGCTCAAGGACAGGGTCTTCTCAATGAGCAGTTCTTC.